These T cell receptor beta chains were read from a single sample in a study of T cells after yellow fever vaccination. TCRdb redid the calling of the 5' RACE reads with MiXCR, one entry per CDR3 protein. The sample includes approximately 150,000 distinct CDR3 sequences, about 6.2% of them seen just once. The sample was CD4+ T cells sorted from PBMCs, taken on the day of the first yellow fever vaccination. The receptors originated from a man aged 18 to 29 who received the YFV17D yellow fever vaccine. Both conserved end residues are part of each CDR3. The size of a clone is reported for some rows only, either as once, few or many, or as a class for expanded clones.

abundance | v_gene | CDR3aa
many | TRBV4-3 | CASSQDWGTGEPYEQYF
many | TRBV12-3/TRBV12-4 | CASSLALAGVQPQHF
NA | TRBV7-6 | CASSLGGTSVSYTF
many | TRBV6-2/TRBV6-3 | CASSPTDETQYF
many | TRBV7-3 | CASSLTREAGELFF
many | TRBV7-8 | CASSPLWDSNQPQHF
many | TRBV7-2 | CASTTSNEQFF
NA | TRBV4-2 | CASSQEAGGPDTQYF
NA | TRBV5-4 | CASSPRSSGAAKNIQYF
NA | TRBV25-1 | CASSVDGGDTQYF
NA | TRBV5-1 | CASSLARLVNTEAFF
many | TRBV5-6 | CASSTGTVGNEQFF